The 3 T cell receptor beta chains in this list originate from one sample, sequenced in a study of T cells expressing NK-cell markers. After re-calling the 5' RACE reads, TCRdb lists one entry per CDR3 protein, DNA absent. The table for this sample gives 130,000 to 150,000 distinct CDR3 sequences. Sequenced: blood T cells: a sorted CD56 or NKG2C T cell subset, CD4+ or CD8+ T cells, or bulk PBMC T cells (not recorded which). These receptors were collected from a man aged 18 to 29 in good health.

The chain is built from TRBV5-1 and TRBJ2-7. The germline V gene has CDR1 SGHRS and CDR2 YFSETQ. This CDR3 has 15 residues. CDR3 region: CASSSSSGSWGEQYF.

This rearrangement joins TRBV24-1 to TRBJ2-5; with no DNA, the TCRdb D assignment of TRBD1 cannot be verified. This CDR3 is built from 16 residues. Germline values: CDR1 KGHDR, CDR2 SFDVKD. CDR3 sequence reads: CATSDLEGQGEETQYF.

The V gene is TRBV10-3, the J gene TRBJ2-3; TCRdb indicates TRBD2, and absent DNA this call remains unverified. There are 17 residues in the CDR3. The germline V gene has CDR1 ENHRY and CDR2 SYGVKD. Here the CDR3 reads CAISERTSFLRTDTQYF.